The 22 T cell receptor beta chains below come from one sample, sequenced in a study of human T cells and chemical hapten exposure. The time point denotes: patch test 1, 2 weeks after DPC sensitization. The treatment was: therapeutic diphenylcyclopropenone sensitization with weekly scalp DPC. TCRdb recomputed calls from the RACE reads with MiXCR, one row per CDR3 protein. The data show some 80,000 distinct CDR3 sequences, with about 10% seen just once and roughly 4% held by the top ten. This sample comprised whole blood, obtained in connection with sensitization to the hapten diphenylcyclopropenone (DPC). These receptors were taken from a woman aged 45-60 years with alopecia areata. Some clones in this sample may be carry-over from other donors' samples.

This clonotype occurred many times. The chain links TRBV6-6 to TRBJ1-5; D is possibly TRBD1 (5 bases). The CDR3 sequence is 15 residues long. CDR1 MNHNY and CDR2 SVGAGI come from the germline V gene (reference sequence). Trimming left V 2 bases short and J 5 bases short, with 13 bases between. CDR3 sequence (DNA): TGTGCCAGCAGTTACCAGGGACTTTCGGATCAGCCCCAGCATTTT. Amino acids: CASSYQGLSDQPQHF.

This clonotype was found many times. The chain joins TRBV2 to TRBJ1-1; 8 bases are shared with TRBD1. Germline V gene lookup returns CDR1 SNHLY and CDR2 FYNNEI. J gave up 3 bases and V 7 bases, and 7 bases lay outside the gene matches. The CDR3 length is 14 residues. The CDR3 reads CASTRDRTDTEAFF. CDR3 DNA sequence: TGTGCCAGCACCCGGGACAGGACGGACACTGAAGCTTTCTTT.

The chain uses TRBV2 and TRBJ2-2; 7 bases fit TRBD1. Germline loops: CDR1 SNHLY, CDR2 FYNNEI. J was trimmed by 3 bases and V by 8 bases; bases with no gene match: 3. The CDR3 is made up of 13 amino acids. CDR3 loop: CASDRDDTGELFF. Here the CDR3 DNA reads TGTGCCAGCGACAGGGACGACACCGGGGAGCTGTTTTTT.

The chain combines TRBV7-2 with TRBJ1-5, with a weak D call TRBD1 (6 bases). The CDR3 consists of 15 residues. Germline CDR1 and CDR2: SGHTA and FQGNSA. Trimming took 5 bases from V and 2 from J, leaving 13 bases between them. This chain's CDR3 is CASSQRGAGNQPQHF. The CDR3, as DNA: TGTGCCAGCAGCCAAAGGGGGGCTGGCAATCAGCCCCAGCATTTT.

This clonotype was seen at least ten times. The chain links TRBV28 to TRBJ2-7; TRBD1 aligns across 10 bases. There are 11 residues in the CDR3. Unmatched junction bases numbered 3, after V lost 5 bases and J lost 11 bases. Germline CDR1 is MDHEN and CDR2 is SYDVKM. The DNA for the CDR3 is TGTGCCAGCAGTACGGGACAGGGGAAGTACTTC. This codes for CASSTGQGKYF.

Only a few counts were recorded for this clonotype. CDR3 loop: CASSQVRGREYGYTF. CDR3 DNA: TGCGCCAGCAGCCAAGTCAGGGGGCGAGAATATGGCTACACCTTC. The rearrangement uses TRBV4-1 and TRBJ1-2; TRBD1 matches at 8 bases. The V gene's germline CDR1 is MGHRA and CDR2 YSYEKL. Unmatched junction bases numbered 6, after V lost 1 base and J lost 5 bases. This CDR3 is built from 15 residues.

V gene TRBV20-1 combines with J gene TRBJ2-7; D is possibly TRBD2 (6 bases). This CDR3 is 15 amino acids long. Germline V gene sequence: CDR1 DFQATT, CDR2 SNEGSKA (reference sequence). Trimming removed 3 bases at V and 7 bases at J, with 22 bases between. CDR3 region: CSASGGDVGGEEQYF. CDR3 DNA: TGCAGTGCTAGTGGTGGGGACGTCGGCGGGGAGGAGCAGTACTTC.

This clonotype was picked up a small number of times. One junction end does not reproduce the germline sequence, and a read error may be involved. The chain uses TRBV2 and TRBJ2-5; TRBD1 matches at 7 bases. Per the germline V gene, CDR1 is SNHLY and CDR2 is FYNNEI. The CDR3 extends over 13 amino acids. The CDR3: CASTGQPREAQYF. The DNA of the CDR3 is TGTGCCAGCACGGGACAGCCGAGAGAGGCCCAGTACTTC. The entire variable domain, with the rest obtained from reference TRBV2 and TRBJ2-5, is as follows: EPEVTQTPSHQVTQMGQEVILRCVPISNHLYFYWYRQILGQKVEFLVSFYNNEISEKSEIFDDQFSVERPDGSNFTLKIRSTKLEDSAMYFCASTGQPREAQYFGPGTRLLVL.

Many counts were recorded for this clonotype. This chain connects TRBV10-3 to TRBJ2-5, with 10 bases lining up with TRBD1. Germline CDR1 and CDR2: ENHRY and SYGVKD. This CDR3 has 14 residues. V dropped 6 bases and J dropped 0; count of bases not matched to a gene: 1. CDR3 bases: TGTGCCATCAGCGGACAGGGGGACCAAGAGACCCAGTACTTC. As protein: CAISGQGDQETQYF.

This clonotype has ten or more counts. The V and J genes are TRBV7-2 and TRBJ1-3; no definite D call. The V and J ends lost 1 base and 0 bases respectively, with 7 bases between them. The CDR3 contains 15 residues. The germline gives CDR1 SGHTA, CDR2 FQGNSA. CDR3 sequence (DNA): TGTGCCAGCAGCTTAGGCTTGAGCTCTGGAAACACCATATATTTT. Its protein is CASSLGLSSGNTIYF.

This clonotype has only one observation. The chain is built from TRBV2 and TRBJ1-2, with no clear D. CDR1 and CDR2 from the germline V gene are SNHLY and FYNNEI. The CDR3 is 13 residues long. Trimming stripped 4 bases from V and 7 bases from J, with 13 bases between. For the CDR3, the DNA is TGTGCCAGCAGTGGCCCACCTTTAAGTGGCTACACCTTC. This encodes CASSGPPLSGYTF.

This clonotype was found a few times. V usage is TRBV12-3 or TRBV12-4 and J usage is TRBJ2-7, with D possibly being TRBD1 (6 bases). The CDR3 contains 13 residues. The V end lost 6 bases, the J end lost 5 bases, and 14 bases lay between the germline ends. CDR3 DNA: TGTGCCAGCAGACCGACAGGAACCGACGAGCAGTACTTC. Amino acids: CASRPTGTDEQYF.

The table lists this clonotype with a few counts. This chain connects TRBV28 to TRBJ2-1, with D hard to call. This CDR3 is built from 15 residues. Germline V CDR1 and CDR2: MDHEN, SYDVKM. Trimming removed 6 bases from V and 1 base from J, with 13 bases in between. CDR3 DNA: TGTGCCAGCAGCCCTCCCTGGCCGTCCTACAATGAGCAGTTCTTC. It encodes CASSPPWPSYNEQFF. The full variable domain, completed using reference TRBV28 and TRBJ2-1, is DVKVTQSSRYLVKRTGEKVFLECVQDMDHENMFWYRQDPGLGLRLIYFSYDVKMKEKGDIPEGYSVSREKKERFSLILESASTNQTSMYLCASSPPWPSYNEQFFGPGTRLTVL.

In its sample, this clonotype was seen many times. This chain uses TRBV3-1 with TRBJ1-6; D unclear. CDR3 length: 13 residues. The germline V gene has CDR1 LGHDT and CDR2 YNNKEL (reference sequence). The germline V and J ends were trimmed by 6 bases and 4 bases, with 7 bases remaining between them. CDR3 in DNA: TGTGCCAGCAGTGAGGGATATAATTCACCCCTCCACTTT. The encoded protein is CASSEGYNSPLHF.

As regards this clonotype: Since a much larger clone is just one base distant, this may be a read error. The chain uses TRBV29-1 and TRBJ2-7; the D gene could be TRBD1 or TRBD2 (5 bases each). CDR3 size: 13 residues. In germline, CDR1 is SQVTM, CDR2 ANQGSEA. CDR3 amino acids: CGVARTGPTQQYF. CDR3 DNA sequence: TGCGGCGTTGCCCGTACGGGACCTACCCAGCAGTACTTC.

This chain connects TRBV5-1 to TRBJ2-3; maybe TRBD2 (6 bases). V was trimmed by 6 bases and J by 2 bases, leaving 16 bases between them. There are 15 residues in the CDR3. CDR1 SGHRS and CDR2 YFSETQ come from the germline V gene. The CDR3 reads CASKGGAGYTDTQYF. Here the CDR3 DNA reads TGCGCCAGCAAAGGAGGAGCGGGTTACACAGATACGCAGTATTTT.

In this sample, this clonotype turned up many times. The V call is TRBV28, the J call TRBJ2-2, with 8 nucleotides matching TRBD2. Trimming took 5 bases from V and 4 from J; bases not matched to a gene: 12. This CDR3 has 17 amino acids. Germline V gene data show CDR1 as MDHEN and CDR2 as SYDVKM. The DNA of the CDR3 is TGTGCCAGCAGTATGATTACGGGACTAGACCTCACCGGGGAGCTGTTTTTT. Translated: CASSMITGLDLTGELFF.

This clonotype was counted a few times. The CDR3 loop reads CASSLARDTQYF. In DNA form, the CDR3 reads TGTGCCAGCAGCTTGGCGCGCGATACGCAGTATTTT. J is TRBJ2-3 and V is TRBV5-6; D gene ambiguous. Trimming stripped 0 bases from V and 6 bases from J, with 5 bases between. The CDR3 loop spans 12 amino acids. Germline V gene data show CDR1 as SGHDT and CDR2 as YYEEEE.

This chain uses TRBV7-9 with TRBJ2-7; 7 bases line up with TRBD1. The CDR3 is 14 residues long. V was clipped by 2 bases and J by 6 bases; unmatched bases: 7. Germline values: CDR1 SEHNR, CDR2 FQNEAQ (reference sequence). As DNA, the CDR3 is TGTGCCAGCAGCTTAACGGACAGGAGGAGCGAGCAGTACTTC. Amino acids: CASSLTDRRSEQYF.

This clonotype was seen many times. The chain carries TRBV7-9 and TRBJ2-7; 9 bases are a match to TRBD1. Germline CDR1 SEHNR, CDR2 FQNEAQ (reference sequence). CDR3 size: 12 residues. With V trimmed by 8 bases and J by 5 bases, 4 bases remained unmatched. Here the CDR3 DNA reads TGTGCCAGCGGGACAGGGATAGACGAGCAGTACTTC. Protein sequence: CASGTGIDEQYF.

Many counts were recorded for this clonotype. The genes are TRBV10-3 and TRBJ1-4, with D perhaps matching TRBD1 (6 bases). Germline CDR1 reads ENHRY; CDR2 reads SYGVKD. V lost 6 bases to trimming and J lost 5 bases, with 13 bases between them. This CDR3 is 14 amino acids long. The CDR3 region has the DNA TGTGCCATCAGGCCGACAGGTCAAAATGAAAAACTGTTTTTT. The encoded protein is CAIRPTGQNEKLFF.

This clonotype was detected ten times or more. The chain recombines TRBV6-2 or TRBV6-3 with TRBJ2-1; 10 bases map to TRBD1. CDR3 length: 18 residues. The germline V gene encodes CDR1 MNHEY and CDR2 SVGEGT. V lost 2 bases, J lost 0 bases, and 7 bases stayed unmatched. The CDR3 DNA sequence: TGTGCCAGCAGTTACAGGACAGGGGGGTCTTTCTCCTACAATGAGCAGTTCTTC. Protein sequence: CASSYRTGGSFSYNEQFF.